This T cell receptor beta chain appears in the sequencing data of a study of cytomegalovirus exposure and HLA in healthy donors. Study-wide results and limits: Prediction of most subjects' HLA-A and HLA-B alleles by TCR beta sequences was reportedly accurate. In an earlier analysis, most TCR beta V segments were productive about 87% or about 30% of the time.

CDR1 is MNHEY and CDR2 is SVGAGI in the germline V gene. V was shortened by 2 bases and J by 4 bases, with 12 bases between the two germline ends. The CDR3 length is 14 residues. PCR used 60 Vbeta primers and 13 Jbeta primers. Libraries were prepared by immunoSEQ multiplex PCR; TCRdb keeps only in-frame clonotypes and omits some of them. This table holds some 120,000 clones, roughly 73% found once. Concerning this clone itself: Its antigen is as yet unknown.

The chain uses TRBV6-5 and TRBJ2-7, with D perhaps TRBD1 (5 bases). The receptor was derived from a man between 60 and 75 years old in good health and CMV-seropositive. What was sequenced was PBMCs. The CDR3 DNA sequence: TGTGCCAGCAGTTACAACGACAGAATATACGAGCAGTACTTC. Translated: CASSYNDRIYEQYF.